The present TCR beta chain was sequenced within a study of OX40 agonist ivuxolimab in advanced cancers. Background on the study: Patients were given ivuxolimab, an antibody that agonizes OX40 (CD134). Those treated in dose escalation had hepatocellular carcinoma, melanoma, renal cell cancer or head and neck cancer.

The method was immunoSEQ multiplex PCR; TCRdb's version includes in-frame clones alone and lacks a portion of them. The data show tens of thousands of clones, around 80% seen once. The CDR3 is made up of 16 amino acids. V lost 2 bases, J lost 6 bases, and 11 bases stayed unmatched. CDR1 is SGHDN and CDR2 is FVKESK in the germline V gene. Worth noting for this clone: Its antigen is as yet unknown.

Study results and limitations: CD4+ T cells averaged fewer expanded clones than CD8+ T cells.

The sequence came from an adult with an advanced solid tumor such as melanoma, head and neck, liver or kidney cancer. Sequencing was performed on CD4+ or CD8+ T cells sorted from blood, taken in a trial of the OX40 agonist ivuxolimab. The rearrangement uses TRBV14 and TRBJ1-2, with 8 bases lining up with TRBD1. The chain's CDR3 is CASSQPTLDRVDGYTF. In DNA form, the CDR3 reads TGTGCCAGCAGCCAACCAACACTGGACAGGGTGGATGGCTACACCTTC.